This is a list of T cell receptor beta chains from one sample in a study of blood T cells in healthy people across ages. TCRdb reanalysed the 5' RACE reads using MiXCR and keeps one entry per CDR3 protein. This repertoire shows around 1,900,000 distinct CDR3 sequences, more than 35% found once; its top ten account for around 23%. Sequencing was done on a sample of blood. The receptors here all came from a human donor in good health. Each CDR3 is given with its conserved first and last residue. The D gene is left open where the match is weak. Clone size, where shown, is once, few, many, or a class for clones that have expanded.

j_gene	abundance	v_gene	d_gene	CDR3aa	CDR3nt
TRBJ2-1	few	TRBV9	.	CASSPYTGSYNEQFF	TGTGCCAGCAGCCCTTACACGGGCTCCTACAATGAGCAGTTCTTC
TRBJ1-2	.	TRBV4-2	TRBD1	CAGSYQGVTYGYTF	TGTGCCGGCAGCTACCAGGGGGTGACCTATGGCTACACCTTC
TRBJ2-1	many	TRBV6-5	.	CASSYSPRNEQFF	TGTGCCAGCAGTTACTCGCCTAGGAATGAGCAGTTCTTC
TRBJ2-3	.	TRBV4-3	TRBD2	CASSHIAGGTDTQYF	TGCGCCAGCAGCCACATAGCGGGGGGCACAGATACGCAGTATTTT
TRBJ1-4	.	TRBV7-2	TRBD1	CASSARGQGAKLFF	TGTGCCAGCAGCGCCAGGGGACAGGGGGCAAAACTGTTTTTT
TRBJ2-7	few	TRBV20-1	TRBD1	CSANRQGGYEQYF	TGCAGTGCAAACCGACAGGGGGGGTACGAGCAGTACTTC
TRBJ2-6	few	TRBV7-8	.	CASSLGLIGAETNSGANVLTF	TGTGCCAGCAGCTTGGGTTTAATCGGGGCGGAAACTAACTCTGGGGCCAACGTCCTGACTTTC
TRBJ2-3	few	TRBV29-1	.	CSVSGLGGDTQYF	TGCAGCGTTTCGGGCCTTGGTGGAGATACGCAGTATTTT
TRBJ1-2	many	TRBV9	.	CASSVGGDSNYGYTF	TGTGCCAGCAGCGTCGGGGGAGATTCTAACTATGGCTACACCTTC
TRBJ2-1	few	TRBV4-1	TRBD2	CASSGGGHYNEQFF	TGCGCCAGCAGCGGCGGGGGGCACTACAATGAGCAGTTCTTC
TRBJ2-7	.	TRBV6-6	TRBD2	CASSRAGTSGPYEQYF	TGTGCCAGCAGTCGGGCCGGGACTAGCGGCCCCTACGAGCAGTACTTC
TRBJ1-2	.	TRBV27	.	CASSYTLEGGYTF	TGTGCCAGCAGCTACACTCTAGAGGGTGGCTACACCTTC
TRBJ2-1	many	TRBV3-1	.	CASSQREMLNEQFF	TGTGCCAGCAGCCAACGGGAGATGCTTAATGAGCAGTTCTTC
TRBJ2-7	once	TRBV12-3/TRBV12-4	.	CASNRVPSSYNEQYF	TGTGCCAGTAACAGGGTGCCCTCATCCTACAATGAGCAGTACTTC
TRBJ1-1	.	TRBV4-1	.	CASSQGRQALNTEAFF	TGCGCCAGCAGCCAAGGACGACAGGCGTTGAACACTGAAGCTTTCTTT
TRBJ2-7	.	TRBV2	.	CASSGNKGGEQYF	TGTGCCAGCAGTGGGAACAAGGGTGGCGAGCAGTACTTC
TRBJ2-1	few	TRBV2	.	CASSERGVDQFF	TGTGCCAGCAGTGAACGGGGAGTAGATCAGTTCTTC
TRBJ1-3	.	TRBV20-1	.	CSALTDSGNTIYF	TGCAGTGCCCTGACAGACTCTGGAAACACCATATATTTT
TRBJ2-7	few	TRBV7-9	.	CASSLAAISYEQYF	TGTGCCAGCAGCTTAGCTGCTATCTCCTACGAGCAGTACTTC
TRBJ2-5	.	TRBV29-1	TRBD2	CSVDETSGGRETQYF	TGCAGCGTTGATGAGACTAGCGGGGGGAGGGAGACCCAGTACTTC
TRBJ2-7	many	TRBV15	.	CATSRDLGNTYEQYF	TGTGCCACCAGCAGAGATCTAGGGAATACCTACGAGCAGTACTTC
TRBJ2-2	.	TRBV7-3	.	CASSLTPRGAVGTGELFF	TGTGCCAGCAGCTTAACCCCGAGAGGGGCAGTTGGCACCGGGGAGCTGTTTTTT
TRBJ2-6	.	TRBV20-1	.	CSARTVSGANVLTF	TGCAGTGCCAGGACAGTCTCTGGGGCCAACGTCCTGACTTTC
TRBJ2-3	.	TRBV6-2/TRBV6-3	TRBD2	CASSYSALAGSTDTQYF	TGTGCCAGCAGTTACTCAGCCTTAGCGGGGTCCACAGATACGCAGTATTTT
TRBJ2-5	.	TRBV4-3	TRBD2	CASSQDGTSEETQYF	TGCGCCAGCAGCCAGGACGGGACTAGCGAAGAGACCCAGTACTTC
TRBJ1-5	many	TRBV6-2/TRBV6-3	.	CASSNSNQPQHF	TGTGCCAGCAGCAATAGCAATCAGCCCCAGCATTTT